One sample yielded the 25 T cell receptor beta chains listed below, sequenced in a study of blood T cells in healthy people across ages. PCR was performed a second time for roughly 7 to 11 cycles using a sample-barcoded 5' primer and a J-beta primer mix. MiXCR was run by TCRdb on the 5' RACE reads, yielding one entry per CDR3 protein. Of 550,000 to 800,000 distinct CDR3 sequences detected, 20% to 25% appear once; the ten largest clones hold under 4%. The specimen was blood. These receptors were obtained from a man aged 70-80 years in good health.

The chain uses TRBV6-6 and TRBJ1-3, with no clear D. Germline lookup yields CDR1 MNHNY and CDR2 SVGAGI (reference sequence). The CDR3 runs 15 residues. V was cut by 5 bases and J by 0 bases, with 11 bases left in between. CDR3 sequence (DNA): TGTGCCAGCAGTCAAGTCAGCTACTCTGGAAACACCATATATTTT. Protein: CASSQVSYSGNTIYF.

The genes are TRBV7-2 and TRBJ1-5; D unclear. Trimming cost V 4 bases and J 0 bases, with 10 bases left between them. The germline gives CDR1 SGHTA, CDR2 FQGNSA. CDR3 length: 15 residues. In DNA, the CDR3 is TGTGCCAGCAGCTCGGGCGGAGCTAGCAATCAGCCCCAGCATTTT. This translates into CASSSGGASNQPQHF.

The chain has TRBV7-9 and TRBJ1-4; no firm D call. With 3 bases removed from V and 3 bases from J, the gap between germline ends came to 11 bases. The CDR3 length is 15 residues. Germline CDR1 SEHNR, CDR2 FQNEAQ (reference sequence). The CDR3 protein is CASSFRRAANEKLFF. In DNA, the CDR3 is TGTGCCAGCAGCTTTAGGAGGGCGGCTAATGAAAAACTGTTTTTT.

Ten or more counts support this clonotype. The chain is built from TRBV2 and TRBJ2-1; 9 bases fit TRBD2. The length of the CDR3 is 16 residues. The J segment lost 7 bases and the V segment lost 7 bases, leaving 14 bases of the junction unmatched. The V gene's germline CDR1 is SNHLY and CDR2 FYNNEI. The CDR3 is CASKWRSSGSENEQFF. Here the CDR3 DNA reads TGTGCCAGCAAGTGGAGGAGTAGCGGGAGTGAAAATGAGCAGTTCTTC.

A remark on this clonotype: With a much larger clone just one base away, this may be a read error. V is TRBV6-6 and J is TRBJ2-6, with D perhaps matching TRBD1 (5 bases). The CDR3 runs to 15 residues. Germline V gene lookup returns CDR1 MNHNY and CDR2 SVGAGI (reference sequence). The CDR3 nucleotides are TGTGCCAGCAGACTACAGGTCTCTGGGGCCAACGTCCAGACTTTC. This translates into CASRLQVSGANVQTF.

This clonotype was seen a few times. CDR3: CSATRGYEQYF. CDR3 DNA: TGCAGTGCTACGAGGGGGTACGAGCAGTACTTC. The chain is built from TRBV20-1 and TRBJ2-1; D possibly corresponds to TRBD1 (6 bases). With the DNA end fitting TRBJ2-7 better, the J assignment may be wrong. There are 11 residues in the CDR3. Looked up from germline, CDR1 is DFQATT and CDR2 is SNEGSKA (reference sequence).

This clonotype occurred a few times. This chain connects TRBV4-3 to TRBJ2-3; D might be TRBD1 or TRBD2, each matching 7 bases. This CDR3 spans 17 amino acids. V was pared by 0 bases and J by 1 base, with 14 bases between. CDR1 is LGHNA, CDR2 YSLEER, per germline. The CDR3 nucleotides read TGCGCCAGCAGCCAAGATCTAAGCGGGACAGGCACAGATACGCAGTATTTT. Amino acid sequence: CASSQDLSGTGTDTQYF.

This sequence joins TRBV7-2 and TRBJ2-5; 7 bases fit TRBD2. The germline gives CDR1 SGHTA, CDR2 FQGNSA. The CDR3 loop spans 15 amino acids. The ends lost 1 base at V and 5 bases at J; junction bases unmatched: 7. This CDR3 is CASSLDWSGKETQYF. The CDR3 coding sequence is TGTGCCAGCAGCTTAGACTGGAGCGGGAAGGAGACCCAGTACTTC.

This clonotype was seen a handful of times. The chain uses TRBV7-9 and TRBJ1-4; D is unresolved. In germline, CDR1 is SEHNR, CDR2 FQNEAQ (reference sequence). V lost 0 bases and J lost 7, with 24 bases in between. This CDR3 is 19 amino acids long. CDR3 sequence: CASSLALGMSNPYSEKLFF. In nucleotides, the CDR3 is TGTGCCAGCAGCTTAGCCCTTGGGATGTCCAACCCATATAGTGAAAAACTGTTTTTT.

The chain joins TRBV3-1 to TRBJ1-1; D is ambiguous. Per germline, CDR1 LGHDT and CDR2 YNNKEL (reference sequence). The CDR3 is 12 residues long. V was cut by 5 bases and J by 10 bases, with 14 bases left in between. The DNA of the CDR3 is TGTGCCAGCAGCTCCATTAGCGGAGTAGCTTTCTTT. Protein product: CASSSISGVAFF.

This clonotype was observed a handful of times. This chain links TRBV18 with TRBJ1-6; tentatively, D is TRBD1 (6 bases). V was shortened by 0 bases and J by 7 bases, with 16 bases between the two germline ends. The CDR3 runs to 17 residues. Germline assignment: CDR1 KGHSH and CDR2 LQKENI. CDR3 sequence reads: CASSPPMTGGINSPLHF. The CDR3 DNA is TGTGCCAGCTCACCACCGATGACAGGCGGAATAAATTCACCCCTCCACTTT.

The genes are TRBV2 and TRBJ2-7, with D unclear. Germline CDR1 is SNHLY and CDR2 is FYNNEI. Trimming stripped 3 bases from V and 1 base from J, with 7 bases between. The CDR3 is made up of 13 amino acids. This CDR3 reads CASSEVQSYEQYF. Here the CDR3 DNA reads TGTGCCAGCAGTGAGGTTCAGTCCTACGAGCAGTACTTC.

This sequence joins TRBV5-1 and TRBJ2-1; no clear D. Trimming pared 0 bases from V and 5 bases from J, leaving 6 bases between. Germline V gene lookup returns CDR1 SGHRS and CDR2 YFSETQ. The CDR3 consists of 13 residues. The DNA for the CDR3 is TGCGCCAGCAGCTTGGTAGTCGACAATGAGCAGTTCTTC. Protein sequence: CASSLVVDNEQFF. The variable domain in full, completed from reference TRBV5-1 and TRBJ2-1, reads KAGVTQTPRYLIKTRGQQVTLSCSPISGHRSVSWYQQTPGQGLQFLFEYFSETQRNKGNFPGRFSGRQFSNSRSEMNVSTLELGDSALYLCASSLVVDNEQFFGPGTRLTVL.

Notes on this clonotype: The junction departs from germline at one end; a sequencing error may be responsible. This chain uses TRBV6-1 with TRBJ1-4; 7 nucleotides match TRBD1. CDR1 MNHNS and CDR2 SASEGT come from the germline V gene. This CDR3 contains 18 residues. CDR3 nucleotides: TGTGCCAGCAGTACGGGTCCCGGGACAGATACAACTAATGAAAAATTGTTTTTT. Protein sequence: CASSTGPGTDTTNEKLFF.

In its sample, this clonotype was seen a few times. The chain has TRBV20-1 and TRBJ2-7, with D perhaps TRBD1 (5 bases). Germline lookup yields CDR1 DFQATT and CDR2 SNEGSKA (reference sequence). The CDR3 has 13 amino acids. V shed 4 bases and J shed 0 bases, with 10 bases lying between them. This CDR3 reads CSATPQDSYEQYF. The DNA for the CDR3 is TGCAGTGCTACACCACAGGACTCCTACGAGCAGTACTTC.

The sample holds a few counts of this clonotype. This chain connects TRBV27 to TRBJ2-5, with 7 bases identical to TRBD1. Germline V gives CDR1 MNHEY, CDR2 SMNVEV (reference sequence). V gave up 5 bases and J gave up 4 bases; unmatched junction bases: 19. This CDR3 is built from 18 residues. For the CDR3, the DNA is TGTGCCAGCAGTCCAGACCGAAGGGGGCGGCTTAATCGAGAGACCCAGTACTTC. Amino acids: CASSPDRRGRLNRETQYF.

This clonotype appeared many times. The chain joins TRBV15 to TRBJ1-4; D may be TRBD1 (5 bases). This CDR3 comprises 15 residues. Trimming took 3 bases from V and 8 from J, leaving 16 bases between them. The germline V gene has CDR1 LNHNV and CDR2 YYDKDF (reference sequence). This CDR3 is CATSRVGGADEKLFF. CDR3 nucleotides: TGTGCCACCAGCAGGGTGGGGGGAGCAGACGAAAAACTGTTTTTT.

V and J are TRBV7-8 and TRBJ1-5, with D uncertain. Between the trimmed V and J ends, which lost 7 bases and 6 bases, there was a span of 13 bases. The CDR3 is 13 residues long. CDR1 and CDR2 (germline): SGHVS, FQNEAQ. CDR3 region: CASTWSFVQPQHF. CDR3 coding DNA: TGTGCCAGCACCTGGTCTTTCGTTCAGCCCCAGCATTTT.

Points on this clonotype: The DNA is omitted, as the CDR3 cannot be located on it reliably, and the CDR3 follows TCRdb's listing. This chain uses TRBV12-3 or TRBV12-4 with TRBJ2-1; the D call in the table, TRBD2, was not verified against the DNA. The CDR3 spans 24 residues, counting both ends. This chain's CDR3 is CASSLVGDDIQYFGAGTDYNEQFF.

The chain carries TRBV20-1 and TRBJ2-6, with a possible D match to TRBD1 (6 bases). Trimming pared 1 base from V and 0 bases from J, leaving 10 bases between. There are 16 residues in the CDR3. Germline assignment: CDR1 DFQATT and CDR2 SNEGSKA (reference sequence). The CDR3 sequence is CSARGQDYSGANVLTF. DNA for the CDR3: TGCAGTGCTAGAGGACAGGATTACTCTGGGGCCAACGTCCTGACTTTC.

This clonotype has more than one count but fewer than ten. The chain has TRBV6-4 and TRBJ2-1, with D unclear. The germline V gene encodes CDR1 MRHNA and CDR2 SNTAGT. Trimming took off 4 bases at V and 6 bases at J, with 19 bases between the two ends. This CDR3 has 16 residues. The CDR3 bases are TGTGCCAGCAGTGGAGACCCAGCCGGTATCGGCAATGAGCAGTTCTTC. Encoded protein: CASSGDPAGIGNEQFF.

The V and J genes are TRBV15 and TRBJ1-5, with D possibly matching TRBD1 (5 bases). Germline V CDR1 and CDR2: LNHNV, YYDKDF (reference sequence). The germline V and J ends were trimmed by 0 bases and 7 bases, with 13 bases remaining between them. The CDR3 has 15 amino acids. The CDR3 sequence is CATSRDQGLGQPQHF. In DNA, the CDR3 is TGTGCCACCAGCAGAGATCAGGGTCTGGGACAGCCCCAGCATTTT.

Turning to this clonotype: At one end, the junction sequence differs from germline, possibly due to a read error. This sequence joins TRBV6-1 and TRBJ2-3; the match to TRBD2 covers 11 bases. CDR3 size: 17 residues. Germline V gene lookup returns CDR1 MNHNS and CDR2 SASEGT. CDR3 DNA sequence: TGTGCTAGCAGCCTTATACTAGCGGGGGCCCTTCCAGATACGCAGTATTTT. Translation gives CASSLILAGALPDTQYF.

The chain combines TRBV2 with TRBJ2-1, with D perhaps TRBD2 (6 bases). CDR1 and CDR2 (germline): SNHLY, FYNNEI. The CDR3 length is 16 residues. Trimming removed 8 bases from V and 0 bases from J, with 17 bases in between. The CDR3 DNA is TGTGCCAGCGGCCGAGGAGGGAGAAACTCCTACAATGAGCAGTTCTTC. Amino acid sequence: CASGRGGRNSYNEQFF.

This rearrangement joins TRBV29-1 to TRBJ2-1, with 7 bases lining up with TRBD2. Looked up from germline, CDR1 is SQVTM and CDR2 is ANQGSEA. Losses at the gene ends were 5 bases for V and 0 bases for J; bases not matched to a gene: 4. The CDR3 is 14 amino acids. CDR3 loop: CSVLRGSSYNEQFF. The DNA of the CDR3 is TGCAGCGTTCTGCGGGGGAGCTCCTACAATGAGCAGTTCTTC.